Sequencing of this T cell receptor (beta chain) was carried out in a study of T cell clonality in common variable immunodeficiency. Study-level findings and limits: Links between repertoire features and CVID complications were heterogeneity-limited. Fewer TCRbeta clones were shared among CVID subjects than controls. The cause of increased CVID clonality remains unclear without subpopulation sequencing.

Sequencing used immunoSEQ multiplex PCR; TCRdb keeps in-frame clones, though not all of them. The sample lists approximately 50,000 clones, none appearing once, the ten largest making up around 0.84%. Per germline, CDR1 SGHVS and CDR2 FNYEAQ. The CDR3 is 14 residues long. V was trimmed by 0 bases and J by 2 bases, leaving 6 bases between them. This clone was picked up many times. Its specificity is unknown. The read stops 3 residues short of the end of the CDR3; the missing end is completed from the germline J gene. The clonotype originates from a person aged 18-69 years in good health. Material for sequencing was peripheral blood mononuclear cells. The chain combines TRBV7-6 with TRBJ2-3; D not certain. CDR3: CASSLASLTDTQYF. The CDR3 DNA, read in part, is TGTGCCAGCAGCTTAGCATCCCTCACAGATACG.